One and the same sample provided the 31 T cell receptor beta chains below, sequenced in a study of beta chain features in type 1 diabetes (dated by TCRdb to about 2018). Library creation used the immunoSEQ multiplex PCR assay. The High Capacity cDNA Reverse Transcription Kit was used to reverse transcribe all of the isolated RNA, meaning that expressed TCRB transcripts were what got sequenced. TCRdb limited this immuneACCESS table to in-frame rearrangements with V and J called. A share of clones is missing; checked studies link under half to unresolved V genes, and the rest is unexplained. Recorded for this sample are 450,000 or so clones; over 10% of them occurred a single time. The ten largest clones add up to approximately 0.045% of the sample. Sequenced material: naive CD4+ T cells from blood. Taken with the paper, the label for cell subset or site translates to: true naive CD4+ T cells. All receptors come from a woman aged 18-29 years in good health.

V usage is TRBV7-2 and J usage is TRBJ2-1; 10 bases agree with TRBD1. Germline assignment: CDR1 SGHTA and CDR2 FQGNSA. The CDR3 extends over 16 amino acids. J gave up 12 bases and V 4 bases, and 15 bases lay outside the gene matches. The CDR3 is CASSYRGGQGFPPQFF. The CDR3 DNA follows: TGTGCCAGCAGCTATCGAGGGGGACAGGGGTTTCCCCCGCAGTTCTTC.

The chain employs TRBV25-1 and TRBJ1-1; perhaps TRBD1 as D (6 bases). Trimming pared 5 bases from V and 4 bases from J, leaving 20 bases between. The CDR3 covers 16 residues. Germline lookup yields CDR1 MGHDK and CDR2 SYGVNS. CDR3 sequence reads: CASSTRTGKEGTEAFF. In DNA, the CDR3 is TGTGCCAGCAGTACAAGAACAGGGAAGGAGGGCACTGAAGCTTTCTTT.

This sequence joins TRBV10-3 and TRBJ2-5; 7 bases are shared with TRBD2. The V and J ends lost 4 bases and 4 bases, in that order; junction bases with no gene match: 3. From germline, CDR1 is ENHRY and CDR2 SYGVKD. The CDR3 is made up of 13 amino acids. The CDR3 region is CAISVAGLETQYF. CDR3 in DNA: TGTGCCATCAGTGTAGCGGGCCTAGAGACCCAGTACTTC.

The chain carries TRBV7-2 and TRBJ2-1; TRBD1 is a possible D gene (6 bases). The CDR3 is 15 amino acids. Trimming left V 1 base short and J 6 bases short, with 13 bases between. Germline values: CDR1 SGHTA, CDR2 FQGNSA. In DNA form, the CDR3 reads TGTGCCAGCAGCTTAGGACAGGCAGGGCGCAATGAGCAGTTCTTC. Translated: CASSLGQAGRNEQFF.

This clone was seen a handful of times. The rearrangement links TRBV14 to TRBJ2-7; 8 nucleotides line up with TRBD1. There are 13 residues in the CDR3. V gave up 3 bases and J gave up 7 bases; unmatched junction bases: 5. Germline loops: CDR1 SGHDN, CDR2 FVKESK. The CDR3 nucleotides read TGTGCCAGCAGCCAGACAGGGGAAGGTGAGCAGTACTTC. Translation: CASSQTGEGEQYF.

The genes are TRBV7-2 and TRBJ2-3; 9 bases are shared with TRBD2. Per germline, CDR1 SGHTA and CDR2 FQGNSA. The CDR3 length is 15 residues. V was pared by 1 base and J by 3 bases, with 2 bases of the junction left unmatched. The CDR3 DNA is TGTGCCAGCAGCTTAGGCGGGGGGGCAACAGATACGCAGTATTTT. As protein: CASSLGGGATDTQYF. The entire variable domain, with the rest obtained from reference TRBV7-2 and TRBJ2-3, is as follows: GAGVSQSPSNKVTEKGKDVELRCDPISGHTALYWYRQSLGQGLEFLIYFQGNSAPDKSGLPSDRFSAERTGGSVSTLTIQRTQQEDSAVYLCASSLGGGATDTQYFGPGTRLTVL.

The chain carries TRBV29-1 and TRBJ2-2; D possibly corresponds to TRBD1 (7 bases). The CDR3 is made up of 15 amino acids. Germline-derived CDR1 and CDR2 are SQVTM and ANQGSEA. Trimming took 1 base from V and 4 from J, leaving 13 bases between them. Written as DNA, the CDR3 is TGCAGCGTTGAAGCGCAGGGGGGCGGCACCGGGGAGCTGTTTTTT. It codes for CSVEAQGGGTGELFF.

This clone turned up a few times. The chain employs TRBV20-1 and TRBJ2-7; 8 positions match TRBD1. CDR3 length: 11 amino acids. The ends lost 6 bases at V and 5 bases at J; junction bases unmatched: 3. The V gene's germline CDR1 is DFQATT and CDR2 SNEGSKA (reference sequence). The DNA for the CDR3 is TGCAGTGCAAAGACAGGGGACGAGCAGTACGTC. Its translation: CSAKTGDEQYV.

This clone was picked up a small number of times. V and J are TRBV7-2 and TRBJ2-3; D might be TRBD1 (5 bases). Germline V gene sequence: CDR1 SGHTA, CDR2 FQGNSA. Trimming left V 1 base short and J 0 bases short, with 8 bases between. The CDR3 runs to 15 residues. The CDR3 region has the DNA TGTGCCAGCAGCTTAGTTTCAGGGAGCACAGATACGCAGTATTTT. Protein sequence: CASSLVSGSTDTQYF.

The chain has TRBV27 and TRBJ2-3; tentative D call: TRBD2 (7 bases). This CDR3 is built from 15 residues. Germline V CDR1 and CDR2: MNHEY, SMNVEV (reference sequence). V was pared by 3 bases and J by 3 bases, with 13 bases between. CDR3 region: CASSFERGGTDTQYF. The CDR3 coding sequence is TGTGCCAGCAGTTTTGAAAGGGGGGGTACAGATACGCAGTATTTT.

The chain has TRBV7-9 and TRBJ2-3; D gene ambiguous. Per germline, CDR1 SEHNR and CDR2 FQNEAQ (reference sequence). V lost 5 bases and J 3 bases, leaving 12 bases between the germline ends. The CDR3 covers 14 residues. CDR3 nucleotides: TGTGCCAGCAGCCCGGTGGGTTGGACAGATACGCAGTATTTT. Its protein product is CASSPVGWTDTQYF.

V is TRBV7-9 and J is TRBJ2-3; 7 positions match TRBD2. J lost 2 bases, V lost 5 bases, and 7 bases had no gene match. The CDR3 sequence is 15 residues long. CDR1 SEHNR and CDR2 FQNEAQ come from the germline V gene (reference sequence). CDR3 sequence reads: CASSPAGTNTDTQYF. CDR3 nucleotides: TGTGCCAGCAGCCCGGCGGGGACTAACACAGATACGCAGTATTTT.

A single count supports this clone. CDR3 loop: CASSSSLASKTQYF. As DNA, the CDR3 is TGTGCCAGCAGCTCCTCACTAGCGAGCAAGACCCAGTACTTC. V gene TRBV7-6 combines with J gene TRBJ2-5; TRBD2 matches 7 bases. The CDR3 covers 14 residues. CDR1 SGHVS and CDR2 FNYEAQ come from the germline V gene. The ends lost 4 bases at V and 6 bases at J; junction bases unmatched: 8.

V gene TRBV5-6 combines with J gene TRBJ2-5; no clear D. The ends were cut back, 3 bases at V and 6 bases at J, with 18 bases in the middle. This CDR3 has 15 amino acids. CDR1 and CDR2 from the germline V gene are SGHDT and YYEEEE. CDR3 sequence: CASSSVALFGKTQYF. CDR3 nucleotide sequence: TGTGCCAGCAGCTCCGTTGCTCTCTTTGGGAAGACCCAGTACTTC.

This chain joins TRBV27 and TRBJ2-6; D not resolved. The germline gives CDR1 MNHEY, CDR2 SMNVEV (reference sequence). V was pared by 1 base and J by 0 bases, with 7 bases between. This CDR3 has 16 residues. This CDR3 is CASSLFFISGANVLTF. CDR3 coding DNA: TGTGCCAGCAGTTTATTCTTCATCTCTGGGGCCAACGTCCTGACTTTC.

This chain links TRBV7-2 with TRBJ2-7, with 8 bases fitting TRBD1. Germline V gene sequence: CDR1 SGHTA, CDR2 FQGNSA. The CDR3 is made up of 13 amino acids. The ends lost 7 bases at V and 2 bases at J; junction bases unmatched: 4. CDR3 in amino acids: CASTQGAPYEQYF. The CDR3 DNA sequence: TGTGCCAGCACCCAGGGGGCGCCCTACGAGCAGTACTTC.

The V and J genes are TRBV4-1 and TRBJ2-7; the D is unclear. The CDR3 totals 15 residues. Per the germline V gene, CDR1 is MGHRA and CDR2 is YSYEKL. The V end was cut by 6 bases, the J end by 0 bases, with 15 bases between. The CDR3 protein is CASRLGEISSYEQYV. In DNA form, the CDR3 reads TGCGCCAGCAGATTAGGTGAAATCAGCTCCTACGAGCAGTACGTC.

This chain links TRBV9 with TRBJ2-7; D is possibly TRBD1 or TRBD2 (6 bases each). Per germline, CDR1 SGDLS and CDR2 YYNGEE. This CDR3 region has 16 residues. Trimming pared 4 bases from V and 2 bases from J, leaving 19 bases between. The CDR3 region is CASSPQGSRGAYEQYF. The CDR3 coding sequence is TGTGCCAGCAGCCCCCAGGGGTCGAGGGGGGCCTACGAGCAGTACTTC.

This clone was recorded a few times. The chain uses TRBV7-9 and TRBJ2-3; TRBD1 aligns across 9 bases. The germline V gene encodes CDR1 SEHNR and CDR2 FQNEAQ (reference sequence). This CDR3 comprises 15 residues. V gave up 5 bases and J gave up 4 bases; unmatched junction bases: 7. CDR3 nucleotides: TGTGCCAGCAGCCTAACGGGACAGGGCGCAGATACGCAGTATTTT. Translating gives CASSLTGQGADTQYF.

This chain uses TRBV28 with TRBJ2-5; a possible D gene is TRBD1 (6 bases). The CDR3 totals 13 residues. CDR1 is MDHEN and CDR2 is SYDVKM in the germline V gene. The V and J ends lost 5 bases and 7 bases respectively, with 14 bases between them. The CDR3 is CASSVRGKVTQYF. CDR3 nucleotides: TGTGCCAGCAGTGTCAGGGGCAAGGTGACCCAGTACTTC.

This chain connects TRBV7-9 to TRBJ1-6; no firm D call. The CDR3 runs to 15 residues. Trimming took 5 bases from V and 9 from J, leaving 17 bases between them. Germline V lookup: CDR1 SEHNR, CDR2 FQNEAQ (reference sequence). CDR3 sequence (DNA): TGTGCCAGCAGCGAGGGCCCGGGCTGGTCTTCACCCCTCCACTTT. This encodes CASSEGPGWSSPLHF.

This clone turned up a few times. The chain carries TRBV4-2 and TRBJ1-6, with D possibly matching TRBD1 (5 bases). From germline, CDR1 is LGHNA and CDR2 YNFKEQ. Trimming shortened V by 1 base and J by 10 bases, and 17 bases separated the two germline ends. The CDR3 spans 16 residues. The CDR3 DNA is TGTGCCAGCAGCCAAGGGGGACTTAGGGTGAGGTCACCCCTCCACTTT. Encoded protein: CASSQGGLRVRSPLHF.

This clone came up a few times. The chain couples TRBV18 to TRBJ2-6, with D tentatively TRBD2 (5 bases). V was pared by 3 bases and J by 0 bases, with 6 bases between. The germline V gene encodes CDR1 KGHSH and CDR2 LQKENI. The CDR3 is 15 residues long. The CDR3 sequence: CASSPSASGANVLTF. The CDR3 bases are TGTGCCAGCTCACCTAGCGCCTCTGGGGCCAACGTCCTGACTTTC.

This clone was counted a few times. V and J are TRBV29-1 and TRBJ2-1; D may be TRBD2 (6 bases). This CDR3 contains 15 residues. Germline V gene data show CDR1 as SQVTM and CDR2 as ANQGSEA. Trimming pared 3 bases from V and 0 bases from J, leaving 12 bases between. The CDR3 coding sequence is TGCAGCGTTGAGGGTAGCGGCGGCTCCTACAATGAGCAGTTCTTC. Translating gives CSVEGSGGSYNEQFF.

This clone was counted only a few times. This chain uses TRBV7-9 with TRBJ2-2; D gene ambiguous. Germline lookup yields CDR1 SEHNR and CDR2 FQNEAQ (reference sequence). This CDR3 comprises 13 residues. V was trimmed by 5 bases and J by 4 bases, leaving 8 bases between them. CDR3 DNA sequence: TGTGCCAGCAGCCCGGTACGCACCGGGGAGCTGTTTTTT. It codes for CASSPVRTGELFF.

The chain combines TRBV5-1 with TRBJ2-5, with a tentative D call TRBD2 (6 bases). CDR1 and CDR2 from the germline V gene are SGHRS and YFSETQ. The CDR3 runs to 14 residues. The ends were cut back, 6 bases at V and 1 base at J, with 13 bases in the middle. The CDR3: CASKRAGPQETQYF. CDR3 sequence (DNA): TGCGCCAGCAAGCGGGCAGGCCCCCAAGAGACCCAGTACTTC.

V and J are TRBV30 and TRBJ2-5, with TRBD1 matching over 9 bases. Gene TRBJ2-7 matches the end of the DNA better, so the J call may be wrong. This CDR3 contains 15 residues. Germline assignment: CDR1 GTSNPN and CDR2 SVGIG (reference sequence). The chain's CDR3 is CAWSVPGQGSYEQYF. Written as DNA, the CDR3 is TGTGCCTGGAGTGTCCCGGGACAGGGATCCTACGAGCAGTACTTC.

This clone was detected a few times. The rearrangement joins TRBV11-2 to TRBJ2-1, with D possibly matching TRBD2 (6 bases). With 5 bases removed from V and 5 bases from J, the gap between germline ends came to 16 bases. The length of the CDR3 is 15 residues. Looked up from germline, CDR1 is SGHAT and CDR2 is FQNNGV. CDR3 coding DNA: TGTGCCAGCAGCCAGGCGGGTCTAGCGAACAATGAGCAGTTCTTC. Its protein is CASSQAGLANNEQFF.

The CDR3 loop is CASSPLGLDYNEQFF. The DNA of the CDR3 is TGTGCCAGCTCACCTCTCGGACTAGACTACAATGAGCAGTTCTTC. The J gene is TRBJ2-1, the V gene TRBV18; 7 bases line up with TRBD2. The CDR3 loop spans 15 amino acids. V gave up 3 bases and J gave up 3 bases; unmatched junction bases: 5. Germline V gene data show CDR1 as KGHSH and CDR2 as LQKENI.

This clone was counted a few times. The rearrangement links TRBV6-5 to TRBJ2-6; D may match TRBD1 or TRBD2 (5 bases each). The CDR3 loop spans 14 amino acids. Trimming cost V 7 bases and J 3 bases, with 10 bases left between them. Germline loops: CDR1 MNHEY, CDR2 SVGAGI. CDR3 nucleotides: TGTGCCAGCAAGAGGGGAAATGGGGCCAACGTCCTGACTTTC. Translation: CASKRGNGANVLTF.

In its sample, this clone was seen a few times. V is TRBV11-2 and J is TRBJ2-7; 9 nucleotides align to TRBD1. Germline-derived CDR1 and CDR2 are SGHAT and FQNNGV. J lost 4 bases, V lost 6 bases, and 7 bases had no gene match. The CDR3 sequence is 14 residues long. DNA of the CDR3: TGTGCCAGCAGTCCGGGACAGGGAACATACGAGCAGTACTTC. This gives the protein CASSPGQGTYEQYF.